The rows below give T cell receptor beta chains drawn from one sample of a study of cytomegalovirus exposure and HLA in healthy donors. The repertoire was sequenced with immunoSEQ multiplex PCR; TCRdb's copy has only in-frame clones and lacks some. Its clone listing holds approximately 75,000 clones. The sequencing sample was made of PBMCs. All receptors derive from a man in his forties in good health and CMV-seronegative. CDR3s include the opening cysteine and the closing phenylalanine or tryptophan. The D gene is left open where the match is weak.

CASSMYGRGVNEQFF | TGTGCCAGTAGTATGTACGGGAGGGGGGTCAATGAGCAGTTCTTC | TRBD2 | TRBJ2-1 | TRBV19
CASSEIQVRYNEQFF | TGTGCCAGCAGTGAAATACAGGTTCGGTACAATGAGCAGTTCTTC | . | TRBJ2-1 | TRBV28
CASSPVLTGNYEQYF | TGTGCCAGCTCACCAGTCTTGACAGGGAACTACGAGCAGTACTTC | TRBD1 | TRBJ2-7 | TRBV18
CASSFGTGGRETQYF | TGTGCCAGCAGCTTCGGGACAGGGGGCCGAGAGACCCAGTACTTC | TRBD1 | TRBJ2-5 | TRBV5-6
CASSPIDSLSYEQYF | TGTGCCAGCAGTCCGATTGACAGCCTCTCCTACGAGCAGTACTTC | . | TRBJ2-7 | TRBV6-5
CASSSSGGPWEQFF | TGTGCCAGCAGCTCCAGCGGCGGACCATGGGAGCAGTTCTTC | . | TRBJ2-1 | TRBV5-4
CASSAEPTDTQYF | TGTGCCAGTAGCGCGGAACCAACAGATACGCAGTATTTT | . | TRBJ2-3 | TRBV19
CASTPNLARQETQYF | TGTGCCAGCACCCCAAACCTAGCGAGGCAAGAGACCCAGTACTTC | . | TRBJ2-5 | TRBV5-6
CASSFQTGPGELFF | TGTGCCAGCAGCTTCCAGACAGGCCCCGGGGAGCTGTTTTTT | . | TRBJ2-2 | TRBV9
CASSLRQTPYEQYF | TGTGCCAGCAGTTTACGACAGACCCCCTACGAGCAGTACTTC | . | TRBJ2-7 | TRBV6-5
CASSPLAGGRTGELFF | TGTGCCAGCAGCCCACTAGCGGGAGGCCGTACCGGGGAGCTGTTTTTT | TRBD2 | TRBJ2-2 | TRBV11-2
CASTKPGQQDEQYF | TGTGCCAGCACAAAACCGGGACAACAGGACGAGCAGTACTTC | . | TRBJ2-7 | TRBV5-5
CASGASGVDEQFF | TGTGCTAGTGGTGCCAGCGGGGTAGATGAGCAGTTCTTC | TRBD2 | TRBJ2-1 | TRBV12-5
CASSPRIQGARNTEAFF | TGTGCCAGCAGCCCGAGAATACAGGGGGCGCGGAACACTGAAGCTTTCTTT | TRBD1 | TRBJ1-1 | TRBV7-9